The clone carrying this TCR beta chain was recorded at least ten times. Its antigen is currently unknown. The entry originates in a study of regulatory T cells in long-lasting Graves disease. Per germline, CDR1 SGHAT and CDR2 FQNNGV. V was pared by 5 bases and J by 0 bases, with 16 bases between. The CDR3 is made up of 16 amino acids. Library construction for TCR beta used iRepertoire HTBI primers and Arm-PCR of CDR3 regions. Per the study methods: From all samples, identification returned 11 to 15 TRBJ and approximately 61 TRBV segments. From the multiplex PCR reads, TCRdb called clonotypes with MiXCR, one entry per CDR3 protein. The V and J calls and clone size come from TCRdb's table, not from the authors' own analysis. The sample yields 550,000 to 700,000 distinct CDR3 sequences, more than 15% seen once. General study findings and limits: When disease was persistent, TRBV28, TRBJ1-2 and TRBJ2-5 were the favored segments.

The time point is: newly diagnosed GD, antithyroid drugs for less than 3 months. PBMC RNA served as the TCR library source. Separately, the same data were catalogued under a study of T cells in Graves' hyperthyroidism and ophthalmopathy. That study adds: Also found in blood were most expanded thyroid clonotypes above 0.001.

V is TRBV11-2 and J is TRBJ1-1, with D perhaps matching TRBD1 (5 bases). The TCR originated in a man between 18 and 35 years old with Graves disease. Sequencing used peripheral blood mononuclear cells (PBMCs), obtained at new diagnosis, from a patient treated with antithyroid drugs. Here the CDR3 DNA reads TGTGCCAGCAGCCCGTTCGGGGGGACCATGAACACTGAAGCTTTCTTT. Residues: CASSPFGGTMNTEAFF. The entire variable domain, with the rest obtained from reference TRBV11-2 and TRBJ1-1, is as follows: EAGVAQSPRYKIIEKRQSVAFWCNPISGHATLYWYQQILGQGPKLLIQFQNNGVVDDSQLPKDRFSAERLKGVDSTLKIQPAKLEDSAVYLCASSPFGGTMNTEAFFGQGTRLTVV.